The entry below gives a single TCR beta chain sequence along with its context. The antigen is unknown. The sample belongs to a study of T cell responses to AZD1222 COVID-19 vaccine. Study-level results: Nearly half of spike-specific TCRs reportedly target variant regions that are unmutated in the B.1.351 and B.1.1.7 variants. Spike-specific TCR depth and breadth grew after two AZD1222 doses. Only after the peak T cell response were repertoires sampled. Only 5 or 6 individuals given AZD1222 were seropositive at baseline.

J gave up 1 base and V 7 bases, and 8 bases lay outside the gene matches. Germline CDR1 reads MNHEY; CDR2 reads SVGAGI. The CDR3 totals 15 residues. Profiling relied on immunoSEQ multiplex PCR, and the TCRdb table lists in-frame clones only, not all of them. The repertoire consists of about 190,000 clones, with about nine tenths occurring once and the leading ten covering less than 3%. V usage is TRBV6-5 and J usage is TRBJ2-7, with 9 bases aligning to TRBD1. This receptor was identified in an adult in good health. Sequenced material: peripheral blood, taken on day 0 of MenACWY control vaccination. CDR3 DNA sequence: TGTGCCAGCACTAAGGCCGGGACAGGGTCCTACGAGCAGTACTTC. Amino acid sequence: CASTKAGTGSYEQYF.